This T cell receptor (beta chain) was retrieved from a study of cytomegalovirus exposure and HLA in healthy donors. Study-level findings and limits: There were around 160 TCR beta chains listed as cytomegalovirus-associated.

To note about this clone: Its antigen remains unknown.

13 Jbeta primers and 60 Vbeta primers were used for the PCR. Per the authors' pipeline: In a later analysis, the count reached about 80 million unique TCR beta chains, with about 10 million shared. Libraries were prepared by immunoSEQ multiplex PCR; TCRdb keeps only in-frame clonotypes and omits some of them. Clonal size and the V and J genes are those of that table, whereas D and trimming came from the DNA. The sample holds 150,000 to 180,000 clones, 65% to 85% seen once. CDR3 size: 14 residues. Germline V CDR1 and CDR2: SGHRS, YFSETQ. Deletions cut 2 bases from V and 2 bases from J, with 9 bases between.

Sequencing was carried out using PBMCs. The TCR was taken from a woman aged 40 to 49 in good health and CMV-seropositive. The genes are TRBV5-1 and TRBJ2-3; no reliable D call. The CDR3 loop reads CASSLGVVTDTQYF. CDR3 DNA: TGCGCCAGCAGCTTAGGAGTTGTCACAGATACGCAGTATTTT.